Listed below are T cell receptor beta chains from one sample, sequenced in a study of early T cells in non-severe SARS-CoV-2 infection. MiXCR, applied by TCRdb to the 5' RACE reads, yields one record per CDR3 protein. The sample lists just under 65,000 distinct CDR3 sequences, 5.9% occurring once. The source was whole blood, collected at baseline. These TCRs come from an adult who was a healthcare worker with PCR-confirmed SARS-CoV-2 infection or an uninfected control (not recorded which). Each CDR3 is given with its conserved first and last residue. D genes are given only for firm matches. Some rows have no size entry. The others give once, few or many, or a class for an expanded clone.

TRBV29-1,many,TRBJ2-1,.,CSVVPSNEQFF,TGCAGCGTTGTGCCTAGCAATGAGCAGTTCTTC
TRBV9,many,TRBJ2-3,TRBD1,CASSVGQGPTDTQYF,TGTGCCAGCAGCGTCGGACAGGGACCCACAGATACGCAGTATTTT
TRBV4-1,many,TRBJ1-2,.,CASSLFVRVVRYGYTF,TGCGCCAGCAGCCTGTTTGTCAGGGTGGTTCGCTATGGCTACACCTTC
TRBV20-1,many,TRBJ2-2,.,CSARTGANTGELFF,TGCAGTGCTAGGACGGGGGCGAACACCGGGGAGCTGTTTTTT
TRBV18,many,TRBJ1-1,.,CASSPRNTEAFF,TGTGCCAGCTCACCCAGGAACACTGAAGCTTTCTTT
TRBV6-1,many,TRBJ2-7,.,CASSEGTVRHEQYF,TGTGCCAGCAGTGAGGGGACGGTGAGGCACGAGCAGTACTTC
TRBV20-1,many,TRBJ1-6,TRBD1,CSAITGGVYSPLHF,TGCAGTGCTATAACAGGGGGCGTATATTCACCCCTCCACTTT
TRBV6-6,few,TRBJ1-6,TRBD1,CASRAPGTGGLSPLHF,TGTGCCAGCAGAGCCCCCGGGACAGGGGGACTATCACCCCTCCACTTT
TRBV10-3,few,TRBJ2-1,.,CAISEAGVDEQFF,TGTGCCATCAGTGAGGCAGGGGTTGATGAGCAGTTCTTC
TRBV6-5,few,TRBJ1-2,.,CASSPQPNGGYGYTF,TGTGCCAGCAGTCCACAACCAAATGGAGGGTATGGCTACACCTTC
TRBV20-1,few,TRBJ2-5,.,CSAALGGDETQYF,TGCAGTGCTGCCTTAGGAGGGGACGAGACCCAGTACTTC
TRBV6-2/TRBV6-3,many,TRBJ2-4,TRBD1,CASTGQGNIQYF,TGTGCCAGCACCGGACAGGGGAACATTCAGTACTTC
TRBV28,.,TRBJ2-1,TRBD1,CASSPPTGVSSYNEQFF,TGTGCCAGCAGTCCCCCGACAGGGGTTAGCTCCTACAATGAGCAGTTCTTC
TRBV20-1,many,TRBJ1-5,.,CSARVPGVGNQPQHF,TGCAGTGCTAGAGTCCCGGGGGTAGGCAATCAGCCCCAGCATTTT
TRBV6-6,many,TRBJ2-1,.,CASNRGALDFTRLYNEQFF,TGTGCCAGCAACCGAGGGGCCCTCGACTTTACTAGGCTCTACAATGAGCAGTTCTTC
TRBV7-2,many,TRBJ2-1,.,CASSEAAYSYNEQFF,TGTGCCAGCAGCGAAGCGGCGTACTCCTACAATGAGCAGTTCTTC
TRBV20-1,many,TRBJ1-2,.,CSATRQDYGYTF,TGCAGTGCTACCCGACAGGACTATGGCTACACCTTC
TRBV28,many,TRBJ1-1,TRBD1,CASSAGGQGAFRAFF,TGTGCCAGCAGCGCGGGGGGCCAGGGGGCTTTTCGAGCTTTCTTT
TRBV20-1,many,TRBJ1-1,TRBD1,CSARGQPEAFF,TGCAGTGCGAGGGGACAGCCAGAAGCTTTCTTT
TRBV3-1,many,TRBJ2-1,.,CASSLRRGEQFF,TGTGCCAGCAGCCTCAGGAGAGGTGAGCAGTTCTTC
TRBV4-1,few,TRBJ2-3,TRBD2,CASSQGLAGVGDTQYF,TGCGCCAGCAGCCAAGGACTAGCGGGAGTTGGTGATACGCAGTATTTT
TRBV12-3/TRBV12-4,many,TRBJ1-1,TRBD1,CASSFRTGGMSEAFF,TGTGCCAGCAGTTTTCGGACAGGGGGCATGAGTGAAGCTTTCTTT
TRBV10-3,.,TRBJ2-7,TRBD1,CAISTGQGAYEQYF,TGTGCCATCAGCACAGGACAGGGGGCCTACGAGCAGTACTTC
TRBV10-1,many,TRBJ1-6,.,CASSPGRERNSPLHF,TGCGCCAGCAGTCCGGGACGTGAGCGGAATTCACCCCTCCACTTT
TRBV28,many,TRBJ2-7,.,CASRLTGNYEQYF,TGTGCCAGCAGATTAACAGGGAACTACGAGCAGTACTTC
TRBV20-1,.,TRBJ2-1,.,CSANGQRAGEQFF,TGCAGTGCCAACGGACAGCGGGCGGGTGAGCAGTTCTTC
TRBV27,.,TRBJ2-1,TRBD1,CASGFSYQTGGWNEQFF,TGTGCCAGCGGTTTTTCCTACCAGACAGGGGGCTGGAATGAGCAGTTCTTC
TRBV5-4,many,TRBJ1-2,.,CASSPGNPLGGYTF,TGTGCCAGCAGCCCTGGAAACCCACTGGGGGGCTACACCTTC
TRBV6-2/TRBV6-3,.,TRBJ2-3,.,CASSYSPSSDTQYF,TGTGCCAGCAGTTACTCTCCTAGCTCAGATACGCAGTATTTT
TRBV5-5,many,TRBJ2-7,TRBD1,CASSHRDSHYEQYF,TGTGCCAGCAGCCATAGGGACAGTCACTACGAGCAGTACTTC
TRBV16,.,TRBJ2-5,.,CASSEQAVEETQYF,TGTGCCAGCAGCGAACAAGCTGTGGAAGAGACCCAGTACTTC
TRBV15,many,TRBJ2-1,TRBD2,CATSRDFSSGISQFF,TGTGCCACCAGCAGAGATTTCTCTAGCGGGATTAGCCAGTTCTTC
TRBV7-6,many,TRBJ2-2,.,CASSLVIPFPGDGTNTGELFF,TGTGCCAGCAGCTTAGTTATCCCCTTTCCTGGGGACGGTACGAACACCGGGGAGCTGTTTTTT
TRBV28,many,TRBJ2-1,TRBD1,CASSRRGQEQFF,TGTGCCAGCAGCAGAAGGGGGCAGGAGCAGTTCTTC
TRBV3-1,few,TRBJ2-2,TRBD2,CASSPSGSRAGELFF,TGTGCCAGCAGCCCCAGCGGGAGCCGCGCCGGGGAGCTGTTTTTT
TRBV7-6,many,TRBJ1-1,.,CASSMRTVNTEAFF,TGTGCCAGCAGCATGCGGACAGTCAACACTGAAGCTTTCTTT
TRBV27,few,TRBJ2-2,.,CASSLSMAGELFF,TGTGCCAGCAGTTTATCGATGGCCGGGGAGCTGTTTTTT
TRBV4-2,many,TRBJ1-1,.,CASSQVDTNTEAFF,TGTGCCAGCAGCCAAGTGGACACGAACACTGAAGCTTTCTTT
TRBV6-5,.,TRBJ1-1,.,CASSYGDPMNTEAFF,TGTGCCAGCAGTTACGGGGACCCCATGAACACTGAAGCTTTCTTT
TRBV6-5,many,TRBJ1-3,.,CASSYSYGSISGNTIYF,TGTGCCAGCAGTTACTCGTACGGATCAATCTCTGGAAACACCATATATTTT
TRBV28,many,TRBJ2-7,.,CASSSGQSYEQYF,TGTGCCAGCAGTTCAGGGCAATCCTACGAGCAGTACTTC
TRBV6-6,.,TRBJ2-5,.,CASSYRGFQETQYF,TGTGCCAGCAGTTACCGGGGATTCCAAGAGACCCAGTACTTC
TRBV12-3/TRBV12-4,many,TRBJ2-1,.,CASSPLTDSEQFF,TGTGCCAGCAGCCCTCTTACAGACAGTGAGCAGTTCTTC
TRBV5-6,few,TRBJ1-1,.,CASSQQDTEAFF,TGTGCCAGCAGCCAACAGGATACTGAAGCTTTCTTT